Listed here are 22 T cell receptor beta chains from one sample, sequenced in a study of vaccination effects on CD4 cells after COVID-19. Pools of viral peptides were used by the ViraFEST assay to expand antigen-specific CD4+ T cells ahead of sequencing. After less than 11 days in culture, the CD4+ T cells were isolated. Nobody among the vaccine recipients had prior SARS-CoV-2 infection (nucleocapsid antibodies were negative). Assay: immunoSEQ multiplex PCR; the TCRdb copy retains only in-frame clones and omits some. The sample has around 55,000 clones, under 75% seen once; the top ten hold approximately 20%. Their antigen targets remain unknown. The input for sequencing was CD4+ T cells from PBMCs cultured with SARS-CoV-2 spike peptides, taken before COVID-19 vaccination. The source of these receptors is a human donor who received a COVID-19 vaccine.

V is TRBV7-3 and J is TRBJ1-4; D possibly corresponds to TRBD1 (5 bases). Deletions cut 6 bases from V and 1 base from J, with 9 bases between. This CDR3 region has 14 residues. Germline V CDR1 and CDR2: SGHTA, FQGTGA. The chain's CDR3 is CASSPGGTNEKLFF. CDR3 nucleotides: TGTGCCAGCAGTCCGGGGGGAACTAATGAAAAACTGTTTTTT.

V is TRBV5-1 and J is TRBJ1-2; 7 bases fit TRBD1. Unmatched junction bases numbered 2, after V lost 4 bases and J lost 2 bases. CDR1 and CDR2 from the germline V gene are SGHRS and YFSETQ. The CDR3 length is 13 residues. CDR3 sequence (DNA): TGCGCCAGCAGCGGGACAGTGAACTATGGCTACACCTTC. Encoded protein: CASSGTVNYGYTF.

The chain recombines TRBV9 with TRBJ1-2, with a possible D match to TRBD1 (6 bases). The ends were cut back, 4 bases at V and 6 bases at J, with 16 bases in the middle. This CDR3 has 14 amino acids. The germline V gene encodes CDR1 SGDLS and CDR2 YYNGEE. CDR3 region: CASSLPGGQNGYTF. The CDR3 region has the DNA TGTGCCAGCAGCCTTCCCGGGGGACAAAATGGCTACACCTTC.

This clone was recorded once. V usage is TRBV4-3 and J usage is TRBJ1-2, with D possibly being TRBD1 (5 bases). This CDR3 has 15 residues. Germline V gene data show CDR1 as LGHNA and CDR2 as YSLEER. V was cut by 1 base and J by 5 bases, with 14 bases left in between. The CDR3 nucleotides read TGCGCCAGCAGCCAAGGCTGGGGCAGGGAATATGGCTACACCTTC. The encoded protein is CASSQGWGREYGYTF.

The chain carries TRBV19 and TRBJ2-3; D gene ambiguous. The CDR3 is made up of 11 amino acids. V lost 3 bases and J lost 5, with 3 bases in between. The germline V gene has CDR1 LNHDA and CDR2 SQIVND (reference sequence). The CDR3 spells CASSILDTQYF. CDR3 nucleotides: TGTGCCAGTAGTATTCTAGATACGCAGTATTTT.

The CDR3 reads CASSFRQVANYGYTF. Written as DNA, the CDR3 is TGTGCCAGCAGCTTCCGACAGGTAGCTAACTATGGCTACACCTTC. The chain employs TRBV9 and TRBJ1-2; TRBD1 is a possible D gene (6 bases). V lost 4 bases and J 0 bases, leaving 13 bases between the germline ends. Per germline, CDR1 SGDLS and CDR2 YYNGEE. This CDR3 has 15 amino acids.

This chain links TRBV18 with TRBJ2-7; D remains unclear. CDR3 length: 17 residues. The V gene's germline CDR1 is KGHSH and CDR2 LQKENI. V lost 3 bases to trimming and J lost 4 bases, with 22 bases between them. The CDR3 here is CASSPETGGPSPYEQYF. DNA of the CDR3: TGTGCCAGCTCACCCGAAACGGGCGGACCCTCCCCATACGAGCAGTACTTC.

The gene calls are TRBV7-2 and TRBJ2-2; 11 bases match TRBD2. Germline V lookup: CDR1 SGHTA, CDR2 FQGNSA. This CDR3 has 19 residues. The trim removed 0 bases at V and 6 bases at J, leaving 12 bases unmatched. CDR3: CASSLAPKASGRRPGELFF. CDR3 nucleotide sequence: TGTGCCAGCAGCTTAGCCCCAAAGGCTAGCGGGAGGCGCCCCGGGGAGCTGTTTTTT.

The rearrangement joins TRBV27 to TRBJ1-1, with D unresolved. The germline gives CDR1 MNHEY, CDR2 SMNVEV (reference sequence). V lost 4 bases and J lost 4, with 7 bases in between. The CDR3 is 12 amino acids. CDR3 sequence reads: CASSYKGTEAFF. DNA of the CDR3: TGTGCCAGCAGTTACAAGGGCACTGAAGCTTTCTTT.

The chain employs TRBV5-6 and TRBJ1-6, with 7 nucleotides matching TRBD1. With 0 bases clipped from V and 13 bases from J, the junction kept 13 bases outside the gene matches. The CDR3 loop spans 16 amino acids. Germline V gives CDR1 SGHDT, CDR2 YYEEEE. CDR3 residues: CASSLGTGGGIRPLHF. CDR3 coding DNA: TGTGCCAGCAGCTTGGGGACAGGAGGGGGGATACGTCCCCTCCACTTT.

In nucleotides, the CDR3 is TGTGCCAGCAGCCCTTCGACACAAATACAGCCCCAGCATTTT. Its translation: CASSPSTQIQPQHF. This chain uses TRBV7-6 with TRBJ1-5; D unclear. Germline values: CDR1 SGHVS, CDR2 FNYEAQ. Between the trimmed V and J ends, which lost 5 bases and 7 bases, there was a span of 15 bases. The CDR3 loop spans 14 amino acids. Together with reference TRBV7-6 and TRBJ1-5, the CDR3 gives the full variable domain: GAGVSQSPRYKVTKRGQDVALRCDPISGHVSLYWYRQALGQGPEFLTYFNYEAQQDKSGLPNDRFSAERPEGSISTLTIQRTEQRDSAMYRCASSPSTQIQPQHFGDGTRLSIL.

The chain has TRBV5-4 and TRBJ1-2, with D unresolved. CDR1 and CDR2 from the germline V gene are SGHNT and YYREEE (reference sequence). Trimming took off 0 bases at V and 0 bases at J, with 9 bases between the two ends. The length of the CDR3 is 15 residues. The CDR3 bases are TGTGCCAGCAGCTTGGGGACCTTAGCTAACTATGGCTACACCTTC. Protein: CASSLGTLANYGYTF.

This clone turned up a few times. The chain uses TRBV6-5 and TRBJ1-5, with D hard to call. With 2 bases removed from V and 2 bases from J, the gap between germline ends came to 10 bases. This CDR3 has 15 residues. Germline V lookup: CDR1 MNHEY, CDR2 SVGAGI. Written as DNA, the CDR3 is TGTGCCAGCAGTTACCGGGTTGTGGGCAATCAGCCCCAGCATTTT. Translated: CASSYRVVGNQPQHF.

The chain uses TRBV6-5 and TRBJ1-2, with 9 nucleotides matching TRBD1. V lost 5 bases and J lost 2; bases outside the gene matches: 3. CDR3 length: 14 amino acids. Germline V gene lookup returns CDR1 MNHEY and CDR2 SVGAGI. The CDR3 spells CASSRTGVNYGYTF. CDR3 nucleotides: TGTGCCAGCAGTCGGACAGGGGTAAACTATGGCTACACCTTC.

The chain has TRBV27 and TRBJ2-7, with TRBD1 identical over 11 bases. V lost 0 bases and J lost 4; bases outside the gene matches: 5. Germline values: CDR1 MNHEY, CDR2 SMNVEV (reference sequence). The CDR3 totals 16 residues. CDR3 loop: CASSLSSGTGGYEQYF. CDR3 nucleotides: TGTGCCAGCAGTTTATCGTCCGGGACAGGGGGGTACGAGCAGTACTTC.

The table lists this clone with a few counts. The CDR3 bases are TGTGCCAGTAGTCCCTCCGGGACAGGGGGCTATGGCTACACCTTC. Protein: CASSPSGTGGYGYTF. V gene TRBV19 combines with J gene TRBJ1-2; 11 bases line up with TRBD1. The CDR3 runs to 15 residues. Germline V lookup: CDR1 LNHDA, CDR2 SQIVND (reference sequence). Unmatched junction bases numbered 6, after V lost 5 bases and J lost 4 bases.

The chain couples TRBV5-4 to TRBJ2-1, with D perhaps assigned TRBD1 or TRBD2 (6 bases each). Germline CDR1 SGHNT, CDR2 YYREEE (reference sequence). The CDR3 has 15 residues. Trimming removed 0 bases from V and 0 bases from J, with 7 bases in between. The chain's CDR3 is CASSLEGGSYNEQFF. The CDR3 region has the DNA TGTGCCAGCAGCTTGGAGGGGGGCTCCTACAATGAGCAGTTCTTC.

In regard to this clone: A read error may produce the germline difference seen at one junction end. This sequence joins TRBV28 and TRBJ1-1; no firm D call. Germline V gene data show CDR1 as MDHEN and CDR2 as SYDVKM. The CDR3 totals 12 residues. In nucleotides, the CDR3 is TGTGCCAGCAGTCCCACCGGGCCCGACCGAAACTTT. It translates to CASSPTGPDRNF.

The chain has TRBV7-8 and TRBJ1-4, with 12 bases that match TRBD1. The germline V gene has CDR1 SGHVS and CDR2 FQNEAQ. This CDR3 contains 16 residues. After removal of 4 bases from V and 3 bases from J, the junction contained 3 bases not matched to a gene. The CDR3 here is CASSSGQGASNEKLFF. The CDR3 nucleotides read TGTGCCAGCAGCTCGGGACAGGGGGCGTCTAATGAAAAACTGTTTTTT.

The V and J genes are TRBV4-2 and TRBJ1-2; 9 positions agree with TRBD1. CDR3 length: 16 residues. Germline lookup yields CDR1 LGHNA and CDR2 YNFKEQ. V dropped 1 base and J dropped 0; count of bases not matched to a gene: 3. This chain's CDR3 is CASSQAGTGTNYGYTF. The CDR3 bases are TGTGCCAGCAGCCAAGCCGGGACAGGGACTAACTATGGCTACACCTTC.

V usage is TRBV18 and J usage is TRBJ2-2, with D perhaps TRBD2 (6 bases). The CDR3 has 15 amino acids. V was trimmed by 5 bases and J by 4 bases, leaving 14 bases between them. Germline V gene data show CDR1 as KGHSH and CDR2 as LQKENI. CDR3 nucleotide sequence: TGTGCCAGCTCAGCGCGTCGCGGGGTCACCGGGGAGCTGTTTTTT. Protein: CASSARRGVTGELFF.

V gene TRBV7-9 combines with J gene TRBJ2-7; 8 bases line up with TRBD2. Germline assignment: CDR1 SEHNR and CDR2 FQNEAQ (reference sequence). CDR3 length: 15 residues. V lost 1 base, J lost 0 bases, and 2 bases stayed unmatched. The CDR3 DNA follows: TGTGCCAGCAGCTTAGAAACTAGCGGCTCCTACGAGCAGTACTTC. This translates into CASSLETSGSYEQYF.